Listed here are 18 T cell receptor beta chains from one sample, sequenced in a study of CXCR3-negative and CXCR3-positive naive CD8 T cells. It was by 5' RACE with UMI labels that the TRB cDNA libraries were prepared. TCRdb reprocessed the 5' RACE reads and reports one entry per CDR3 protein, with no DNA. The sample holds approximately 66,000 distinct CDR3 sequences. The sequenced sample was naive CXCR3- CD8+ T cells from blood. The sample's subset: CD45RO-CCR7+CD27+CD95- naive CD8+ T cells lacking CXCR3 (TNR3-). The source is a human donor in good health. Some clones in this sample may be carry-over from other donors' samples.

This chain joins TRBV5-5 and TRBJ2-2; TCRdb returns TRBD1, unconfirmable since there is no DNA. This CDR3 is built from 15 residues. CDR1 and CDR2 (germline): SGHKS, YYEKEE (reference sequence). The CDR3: CASSPGVTNTGELFF.

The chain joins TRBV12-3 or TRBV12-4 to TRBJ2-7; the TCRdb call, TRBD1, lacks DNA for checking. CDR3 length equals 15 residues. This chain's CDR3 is CASSSPSSGAYEQYF.

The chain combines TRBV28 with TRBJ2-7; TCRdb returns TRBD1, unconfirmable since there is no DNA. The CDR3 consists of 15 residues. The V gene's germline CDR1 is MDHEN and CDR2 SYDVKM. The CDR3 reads CASRPADRTYYEQYF.

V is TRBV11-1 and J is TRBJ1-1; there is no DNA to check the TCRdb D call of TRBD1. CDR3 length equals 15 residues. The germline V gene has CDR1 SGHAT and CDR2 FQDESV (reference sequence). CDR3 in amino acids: CASTAPDRAYTEAFF.

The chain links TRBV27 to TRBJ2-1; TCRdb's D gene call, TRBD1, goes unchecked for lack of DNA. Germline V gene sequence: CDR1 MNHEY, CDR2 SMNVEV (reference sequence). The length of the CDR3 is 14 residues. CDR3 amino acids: CASGGQGYYNEQFF.

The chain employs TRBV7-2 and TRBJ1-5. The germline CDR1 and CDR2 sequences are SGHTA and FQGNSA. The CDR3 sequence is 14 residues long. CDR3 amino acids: CASSLGYGNQPQHF. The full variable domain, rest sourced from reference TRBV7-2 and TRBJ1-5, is GAGVSQSPSNKVTEKGKDVELRCDPISGHTALYWYRQSLGQGLEFLIYFQGNSAPDKSGLPSDRFSAERTGGSVSTLTIQRTQQEDSAVYLCASSLGYGNQPQHFGDGTRLSIL.

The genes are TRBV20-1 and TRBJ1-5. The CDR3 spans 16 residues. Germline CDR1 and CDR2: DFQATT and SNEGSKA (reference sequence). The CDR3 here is CSARDGFGSSNQPQHF.

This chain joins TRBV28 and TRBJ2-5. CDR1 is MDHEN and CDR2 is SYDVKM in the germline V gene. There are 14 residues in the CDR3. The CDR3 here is CASSLSGLSETQYF.

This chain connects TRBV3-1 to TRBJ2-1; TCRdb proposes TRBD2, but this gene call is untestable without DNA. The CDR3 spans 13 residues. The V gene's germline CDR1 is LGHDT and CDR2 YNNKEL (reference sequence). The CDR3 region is CASSKSGRAHWFF.

The CDR3 is CASSLAGTSSYEQYF. This rearrangement joins TRBV7-8 to TRBJ2-7; checking the TCRdb D call of TRBD2 is not possible without DNA. Germline loops: CDR1 SGHVS, CDR2 FQNEAQ. CDR3 length: 15 residues. Drawing the rest from reference TRBV7-8 and TRBJ2-7, the complete variable domain is GAGVSQSPRYKVAKRGQDVALRCDPISGHVSLFWYQQALGQGPEFLTYFQNEAQLDKSGLPSDRFFAERPEGSVSTLKIQRTQQEDSAVYLCASSLAGTSSYEQYFGPGTRLTVT.

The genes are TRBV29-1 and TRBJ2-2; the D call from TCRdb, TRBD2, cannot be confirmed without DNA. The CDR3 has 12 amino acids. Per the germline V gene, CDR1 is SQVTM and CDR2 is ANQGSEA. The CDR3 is CSAYGGSGELFF.

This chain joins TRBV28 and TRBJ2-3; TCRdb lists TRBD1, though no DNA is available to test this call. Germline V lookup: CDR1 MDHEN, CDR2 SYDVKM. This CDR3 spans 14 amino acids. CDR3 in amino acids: CASREGADTDTQYF.

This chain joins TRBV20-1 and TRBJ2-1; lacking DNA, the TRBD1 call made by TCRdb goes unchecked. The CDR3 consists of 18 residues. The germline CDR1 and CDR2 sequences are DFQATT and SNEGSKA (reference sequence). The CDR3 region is CSANPGQGIFPTYNEQFF.

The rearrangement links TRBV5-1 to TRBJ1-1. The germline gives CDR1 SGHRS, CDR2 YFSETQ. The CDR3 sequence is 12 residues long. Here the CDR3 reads CASSLAVTEAFF. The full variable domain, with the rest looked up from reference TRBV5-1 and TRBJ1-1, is KAGVTQTPRYLIKTRGQQVTLSCSPISGHRSVSWYQQTPGQGLQFLFEYFSETQRNKGNFPGRFSGRQFSNSRSEMNVSTLELGDSALYLCASSLAVTEAFFGQGTRLTVV.

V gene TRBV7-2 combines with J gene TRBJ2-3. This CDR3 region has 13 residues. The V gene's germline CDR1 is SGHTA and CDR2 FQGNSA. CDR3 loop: CASSLGQIDTQYF.

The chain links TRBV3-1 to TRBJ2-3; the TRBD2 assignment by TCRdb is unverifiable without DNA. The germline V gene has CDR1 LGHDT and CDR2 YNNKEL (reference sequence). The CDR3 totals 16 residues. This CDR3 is CASSHAGGAGTDTQYF.

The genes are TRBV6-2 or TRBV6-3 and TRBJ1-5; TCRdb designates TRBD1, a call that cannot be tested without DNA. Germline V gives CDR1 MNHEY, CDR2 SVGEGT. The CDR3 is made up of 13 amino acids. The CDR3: CASSYRDNQPQHF.

CDR3 protein: CSVLGEDRRRYGYTF. V gene TRBV29-1 combines with J gene TRBJ1-2; TCRdb outputs TRBD1, but without DNA this stays unchecked. The CDR3 length is 15 residues. Germline assignment: CDR1 SQVTM and CDR2 ANQGSEA.